This TCR beta chain was observed in a study of T cells in Graves' hyperthyroidism and ophthalmopathy. This clonotype turned up a few times. Germline-derived CDR1 and CDR2 are MGHDK and SYGVNS. The V end was cut by 3 bases, the J end by 0 bases, with 9 bases between. The CDR3 totals 14 residues. Diagnostic assessment was based on clinical symptoms, serum thyroxine and TRAb, thyroid ultrasound and orbital computed tomography. RNA transcripts provided the source from which TCR beta CDR3 regions were amplified. TCR CDR3 underwent first-round RT-PCR with the HTBI primer set. One entry per CDR3 protein, called by TCRdb with MiXCR from the multiplex PCR reads. The table lists 550,000 to 600,000 distinct CDR3 sequences, 16% of them singletons.

This clonotype was obtained from a woman under 30 with Graves' hyperthyroidism. The sample was blood. V gene TRBV25-1 combines with J gene TRBJ2-7; D is uncertain. The CDR3 DNA reads as TGTGCCAGCAGTGAGTCATGGAGCTCCTACGAGCAGTACTTC. It specifies CASSESWSSYEQYF.